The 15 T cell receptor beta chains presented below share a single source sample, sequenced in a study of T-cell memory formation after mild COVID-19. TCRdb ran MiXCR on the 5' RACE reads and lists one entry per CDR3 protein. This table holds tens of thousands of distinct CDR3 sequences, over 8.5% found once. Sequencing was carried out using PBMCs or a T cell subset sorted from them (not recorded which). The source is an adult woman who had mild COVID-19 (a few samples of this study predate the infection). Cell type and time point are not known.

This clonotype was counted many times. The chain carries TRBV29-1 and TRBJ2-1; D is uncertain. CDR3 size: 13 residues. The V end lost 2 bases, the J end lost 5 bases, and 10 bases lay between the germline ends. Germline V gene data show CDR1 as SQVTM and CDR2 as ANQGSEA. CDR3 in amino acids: CSVESRQHNEQFF. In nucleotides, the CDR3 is TGCAGCGTTGAATCCAGGCAACACAATGAGCAGTTCTTC.

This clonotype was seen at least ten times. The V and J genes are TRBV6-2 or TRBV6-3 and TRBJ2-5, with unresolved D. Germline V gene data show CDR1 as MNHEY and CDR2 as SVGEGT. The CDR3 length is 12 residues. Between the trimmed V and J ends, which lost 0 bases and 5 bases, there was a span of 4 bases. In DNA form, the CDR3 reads TGTGCCAGCAGTTACTCGAGTGAGACCCAGTACTTC. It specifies CASSYSSETQYF.

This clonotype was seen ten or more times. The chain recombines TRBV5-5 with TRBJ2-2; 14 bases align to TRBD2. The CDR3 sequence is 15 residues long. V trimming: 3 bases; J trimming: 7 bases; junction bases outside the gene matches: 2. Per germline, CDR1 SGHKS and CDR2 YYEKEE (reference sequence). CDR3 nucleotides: TGTGCCAGCAGCTCGACTAGCGGGGGGGTCGGGGAGCTGTTTTTT. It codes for CASSSTSGGVGELFF.

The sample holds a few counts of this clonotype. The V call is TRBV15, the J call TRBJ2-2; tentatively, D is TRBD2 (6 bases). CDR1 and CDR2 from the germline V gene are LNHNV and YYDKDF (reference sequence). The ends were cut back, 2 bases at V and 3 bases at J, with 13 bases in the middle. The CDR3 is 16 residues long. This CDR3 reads CATSRPTGTDTGELFF. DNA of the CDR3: TGTGCCACCAGCAGACCTACCGGGACTGACACCGGGGAGCTGTTTTTT.

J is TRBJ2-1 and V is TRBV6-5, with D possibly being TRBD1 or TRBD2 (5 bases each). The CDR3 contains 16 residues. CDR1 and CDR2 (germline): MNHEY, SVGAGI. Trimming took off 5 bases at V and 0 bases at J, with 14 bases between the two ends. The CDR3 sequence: CASSTWDGSSYNEQFF. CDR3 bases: TGTGCCAGCAGTACCTGGGACGGGTCCTCCTACAATGAGCAGTTCTTC.

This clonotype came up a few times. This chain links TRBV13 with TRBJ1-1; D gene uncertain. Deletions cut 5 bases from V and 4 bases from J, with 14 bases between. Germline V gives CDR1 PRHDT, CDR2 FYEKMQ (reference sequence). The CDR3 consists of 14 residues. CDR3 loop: CASSLQSGSTEAFF. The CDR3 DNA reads TGTGCCAGCAGCCTTCAATCGGGTTCCACTGAAGCTTTCTTT.

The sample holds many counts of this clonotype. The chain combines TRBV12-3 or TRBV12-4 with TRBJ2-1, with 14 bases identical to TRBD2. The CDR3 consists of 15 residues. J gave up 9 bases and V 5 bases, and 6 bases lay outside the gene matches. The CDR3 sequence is CASSLRTSGGIEQFF. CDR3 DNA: TGTGCCAGCAGTCTCCGGACTAGCGGGGGGATTGAGCAGTTCTTC.

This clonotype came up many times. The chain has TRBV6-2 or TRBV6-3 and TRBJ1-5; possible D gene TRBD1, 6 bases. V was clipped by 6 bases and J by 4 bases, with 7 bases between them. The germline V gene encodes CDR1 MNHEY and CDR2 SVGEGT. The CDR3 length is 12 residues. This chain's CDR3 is CASRDSNQPQHF. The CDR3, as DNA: TGTGCCAGCAGGGACAGTAATCAGCCCCAGCATTTT.

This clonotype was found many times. The CDR3 protein is CASSQVGTDRGEQFF. The DNA for the CDR3 is TGCGCCAGCAGCCAAGTCGGGACAGATAGAGGGGAGCAGTTCTTC. The rearrangement links TRBV4-3 to TRBJ2-1, with 7 bases identical to TRBD1. The J segment lost 10 bases and the V segment lost 1 base, leaving 10 bases of the junction unmatched. The CDR3 is 15 residues long. The V gene's germline CDR1 is LGHNA and CDR2 YSLEER.

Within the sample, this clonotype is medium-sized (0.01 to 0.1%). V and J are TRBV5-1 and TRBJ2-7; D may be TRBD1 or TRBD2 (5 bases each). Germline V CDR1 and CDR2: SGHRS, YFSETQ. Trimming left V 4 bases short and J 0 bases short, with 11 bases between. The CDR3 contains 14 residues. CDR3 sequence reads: CASSRDGNSYEQYF. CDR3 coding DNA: TGCGCCAGCAGCCGGGACGGCAACTCCTACGAGCAGTACTTC. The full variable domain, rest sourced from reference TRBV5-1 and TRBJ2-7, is KAGVTQTPRYLIKTRGQQVTLSCSPISGHRSVSWYQQTPGQGLQFLFEYFSETQRNKGNFPGRFSGRQFSNSRSEMNVSTLELGDSALYLCASSRDGNSYEQYFGPGTRLTVT.

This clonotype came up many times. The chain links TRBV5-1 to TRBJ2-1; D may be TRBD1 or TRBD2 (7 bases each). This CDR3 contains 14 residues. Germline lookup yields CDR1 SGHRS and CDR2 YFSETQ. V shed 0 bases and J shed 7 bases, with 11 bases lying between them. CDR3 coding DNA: TGCGCCAGCAGCTTGGGGGAGGGGGCTAATGAGCAGTTCTTC. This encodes CASSLGEGANEQFF.

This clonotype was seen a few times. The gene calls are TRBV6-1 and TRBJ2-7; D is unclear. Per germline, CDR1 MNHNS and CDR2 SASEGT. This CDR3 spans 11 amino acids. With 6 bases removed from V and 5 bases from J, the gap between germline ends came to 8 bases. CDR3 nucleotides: TGTGCCAGCAGGAGAGCGAACGAGCAGTACTTC. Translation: CASRRANEQYF.

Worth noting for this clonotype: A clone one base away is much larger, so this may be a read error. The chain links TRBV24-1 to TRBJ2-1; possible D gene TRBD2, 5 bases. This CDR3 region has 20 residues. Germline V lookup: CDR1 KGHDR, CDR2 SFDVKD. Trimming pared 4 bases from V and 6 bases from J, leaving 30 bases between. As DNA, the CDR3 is TGTGCCACCAGTGACCAAAAGATTACGACGGGATCTTTATTCTGCAATGAGCAGTTCTTC. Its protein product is CATSDQKITTGSLFCNEQFF.

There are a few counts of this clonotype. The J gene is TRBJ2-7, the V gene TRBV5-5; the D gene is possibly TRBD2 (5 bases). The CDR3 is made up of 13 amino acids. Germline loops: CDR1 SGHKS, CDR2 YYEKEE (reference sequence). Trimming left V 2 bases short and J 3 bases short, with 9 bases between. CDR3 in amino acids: CASSFQEVYEQYF. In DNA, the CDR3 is TGTGCCAGCAGCTTTCAGGAGGTCTACGAGCAGTACTTC.

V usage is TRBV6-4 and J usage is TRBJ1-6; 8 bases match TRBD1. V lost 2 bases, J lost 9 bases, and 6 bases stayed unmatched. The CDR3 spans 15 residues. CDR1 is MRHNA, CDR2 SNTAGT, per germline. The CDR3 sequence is CASSDEAGGLSPLHF. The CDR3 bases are TGTGCCAGCAGTGACGAGGCAGGGGGCCTTTCACCCCTCCACTTT.